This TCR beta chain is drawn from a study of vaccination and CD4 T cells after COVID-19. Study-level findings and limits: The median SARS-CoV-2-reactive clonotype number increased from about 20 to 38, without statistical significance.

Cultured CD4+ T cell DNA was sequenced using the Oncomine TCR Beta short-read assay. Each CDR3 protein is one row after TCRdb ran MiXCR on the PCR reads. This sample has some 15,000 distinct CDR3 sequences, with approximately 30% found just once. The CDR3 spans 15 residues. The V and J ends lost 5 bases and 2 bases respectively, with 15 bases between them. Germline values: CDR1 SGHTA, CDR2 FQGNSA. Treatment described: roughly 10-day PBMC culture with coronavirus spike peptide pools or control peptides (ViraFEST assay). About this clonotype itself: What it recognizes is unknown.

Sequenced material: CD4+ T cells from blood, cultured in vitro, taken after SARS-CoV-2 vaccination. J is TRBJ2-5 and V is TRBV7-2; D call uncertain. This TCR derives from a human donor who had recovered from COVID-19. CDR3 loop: CASSQERTSQETQYF. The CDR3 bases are TGTGCCAGCAGCCAAGAGAGAACGAGTCAAGAGACCCAGTACTTC.